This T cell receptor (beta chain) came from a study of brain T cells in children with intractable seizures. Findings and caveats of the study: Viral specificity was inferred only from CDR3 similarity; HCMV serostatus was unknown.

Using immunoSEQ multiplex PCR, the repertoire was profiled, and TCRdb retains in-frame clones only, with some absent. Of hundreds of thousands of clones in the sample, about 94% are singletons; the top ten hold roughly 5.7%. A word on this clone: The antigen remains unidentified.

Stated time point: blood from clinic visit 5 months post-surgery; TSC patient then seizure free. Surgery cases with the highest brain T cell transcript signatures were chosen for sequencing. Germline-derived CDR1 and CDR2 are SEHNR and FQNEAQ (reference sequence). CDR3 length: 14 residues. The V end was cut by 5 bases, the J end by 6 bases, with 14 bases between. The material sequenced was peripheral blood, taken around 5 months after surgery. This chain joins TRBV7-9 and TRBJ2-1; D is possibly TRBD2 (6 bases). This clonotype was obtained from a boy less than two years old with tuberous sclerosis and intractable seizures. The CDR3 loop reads CASSPRLEVNEQFF. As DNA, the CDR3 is TGTGCCAGCAGCCCCAGACTAGAAGTCAATGAGCAGTTCTTC.